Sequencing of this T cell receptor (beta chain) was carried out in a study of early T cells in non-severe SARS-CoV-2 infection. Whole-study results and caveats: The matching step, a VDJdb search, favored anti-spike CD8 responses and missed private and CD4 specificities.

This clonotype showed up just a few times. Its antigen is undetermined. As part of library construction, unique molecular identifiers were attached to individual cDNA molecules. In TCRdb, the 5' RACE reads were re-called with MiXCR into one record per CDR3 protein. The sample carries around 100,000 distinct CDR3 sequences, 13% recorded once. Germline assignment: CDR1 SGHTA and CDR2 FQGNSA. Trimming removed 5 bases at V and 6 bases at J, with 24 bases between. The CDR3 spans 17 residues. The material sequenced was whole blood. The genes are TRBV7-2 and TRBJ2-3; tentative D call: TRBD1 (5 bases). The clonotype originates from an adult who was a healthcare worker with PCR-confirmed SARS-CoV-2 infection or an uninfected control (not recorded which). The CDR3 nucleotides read TGTGCCAGCAGCCCAAACCGAGCGCCCCTCAAGGGGGATACGCAGTATTTT. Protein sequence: CASSPNRAPLKGDTQYF. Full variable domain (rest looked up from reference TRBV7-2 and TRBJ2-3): GAGVSQSPSNKVTEKGKDVELRCDPISGHTALYWYRQSLGQGLEFLIYFQGNSAPDKSGLPSDRFSAERTGGSVSTLTIQRTQQEDSAVYLCASSPNRAPLKGDTQYFGPGTRLTVL.